This T cell receptor beta chain is drawn from a study of Graves' ophthalmopathy and Graves' hyperthyroidism. About the study: Peripheral blood was gathered at the point of initial diagnosis, before any treatment started.

This clonotype was recorded many times. No antigen is known for it. The germline gene is not matched at one end of the junction; a read error may be the cause. Study results and limitations: Progression of ophthalmopathy was predicted by the model with about 67% sensitivity and around 72% specificity.

The study amplified TCR beta CDR3 regions using RNA transcripts. First-round RT-PCR used HTBI primers; second-round multiplex PCR followed. TCRdb passed the multiplex PCR reads through MiXCR, listing each CDR3 protein once. Here the sample spans under 200,000 distinct CDR3 sequences, 30% to 45% being singletons. Sequencing was performed on peripheral blood. This sequence was found in a middle-aged woman with Graves' ophthalmopathy.

For the CDR3, the DNA is TGCAGTGCTGGAGAGGGGGAAAACATTCAGTACTTC. Translation: CSAGEGENIQYF. This chain connects TRBV20-1 to TRBJ2-4; weak D call: TRBD1 (6 bases). This CDR3 spans 12 amino acids. Germline CDR1 is DFQATT and CDR2 is SNEGSKA (reference sequence).